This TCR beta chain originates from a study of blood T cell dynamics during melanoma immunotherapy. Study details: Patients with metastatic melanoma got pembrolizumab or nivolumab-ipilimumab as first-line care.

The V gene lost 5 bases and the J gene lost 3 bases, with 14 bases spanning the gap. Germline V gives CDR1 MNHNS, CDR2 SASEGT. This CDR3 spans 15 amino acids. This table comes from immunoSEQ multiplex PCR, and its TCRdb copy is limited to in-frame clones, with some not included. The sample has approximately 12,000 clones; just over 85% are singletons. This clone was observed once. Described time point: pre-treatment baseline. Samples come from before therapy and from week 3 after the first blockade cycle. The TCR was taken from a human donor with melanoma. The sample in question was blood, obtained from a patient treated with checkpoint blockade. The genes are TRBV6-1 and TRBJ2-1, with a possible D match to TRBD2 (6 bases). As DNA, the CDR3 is TGTGCCAGCAGTACTAGCTCGACCTTCTACAATGAGCAGTTCTTC. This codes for CASSTSSTFYNEQFF.